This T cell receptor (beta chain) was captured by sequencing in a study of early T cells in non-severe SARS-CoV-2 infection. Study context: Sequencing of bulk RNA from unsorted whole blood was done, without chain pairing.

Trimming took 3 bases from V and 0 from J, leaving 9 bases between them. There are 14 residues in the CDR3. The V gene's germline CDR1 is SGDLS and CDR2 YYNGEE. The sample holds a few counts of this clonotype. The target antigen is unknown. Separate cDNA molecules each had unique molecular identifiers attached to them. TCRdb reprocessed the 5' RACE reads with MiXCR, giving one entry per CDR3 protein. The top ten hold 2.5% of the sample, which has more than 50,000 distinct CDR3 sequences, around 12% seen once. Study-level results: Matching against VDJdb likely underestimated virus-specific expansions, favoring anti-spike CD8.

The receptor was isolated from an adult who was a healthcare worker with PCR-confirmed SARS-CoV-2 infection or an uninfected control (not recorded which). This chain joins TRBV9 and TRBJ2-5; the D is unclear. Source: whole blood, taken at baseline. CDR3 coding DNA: TGTGCCAGCAGCGGGGGTCGCAACCAAGAGACCCAGTACTTC. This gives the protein CASSGGRNQETQYF.